This T cell receptor (beta chain) was sequenced during a study of blood T cells in healthy people across ages. The CDR3 extends over 15 amino acids. V lost 1 base, J lost 12 bases, and 22 bases lay in between. The germline gives CDR1 SGHRS, CDR2 YFSETQ. Through a sample-barcoded 5' primer and a J-beta primer mix, a second PCR was run for about 7 to 12 cycles. TCRdb reprocessed the 5' RACE reads with MiXCR, giving one entry per CDR3 protein. Of about 670,000 distinct CDR3 sequences in the sample, approximately 52% were seen once. Sequencing input: blood. The TCR comes from a woman older than 75 in good health. V and J are TRBV5-1 and TRBJ2-5; D possibly matches TRBD1 or TRBD2 (6 bases each). This chain's CDR3 is CASSLRGDVEQGKYF. The DNA of the CDR3 is TGCGCCAGCAGCTTGAGGGGGGACGTCGAGCAGGGCAAGTACTTC.